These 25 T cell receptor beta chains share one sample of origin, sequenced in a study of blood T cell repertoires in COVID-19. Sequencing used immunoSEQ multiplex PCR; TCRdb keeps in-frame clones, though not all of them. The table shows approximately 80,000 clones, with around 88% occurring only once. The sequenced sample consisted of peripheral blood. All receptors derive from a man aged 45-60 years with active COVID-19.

CDR3 nucleotide sequence: TGTGCCAGCAGCCCTCCCCTAGCGGTCCTCTACGAGCAGTACTTC. It encodes CASSPPLAVLYEQYF. The V gene is TRBV3-1 (or the pseudogene TRBV3-2), the J gene TRBJ2-7, with 7 bases that match TRBD2. Germline V gene sequence: CDR1 LGHDT, CDR2 YNNKEL (reference sequence). Unmatched junction bases numbered 9, after V lost 4 bases and J lost 3 bases. The length of the CDR3 is 15 residues.

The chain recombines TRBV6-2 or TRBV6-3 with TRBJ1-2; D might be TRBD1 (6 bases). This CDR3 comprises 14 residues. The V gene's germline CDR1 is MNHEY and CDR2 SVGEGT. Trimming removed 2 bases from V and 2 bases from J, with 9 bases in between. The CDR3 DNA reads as TGTGCCAGCAGTTACGGGGGGGCGAACTATGGCTACACCTTC. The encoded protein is CASSYGGANYGYTF.

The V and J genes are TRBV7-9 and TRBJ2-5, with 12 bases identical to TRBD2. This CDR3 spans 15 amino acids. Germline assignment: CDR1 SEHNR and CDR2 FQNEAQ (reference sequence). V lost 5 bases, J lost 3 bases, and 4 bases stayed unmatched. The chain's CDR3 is CASSPRTSGEETQYF. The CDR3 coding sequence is TGTGCCAGCAGCCCGAGGACTAGCGGGGAAGAGACCCAGTACTTC.

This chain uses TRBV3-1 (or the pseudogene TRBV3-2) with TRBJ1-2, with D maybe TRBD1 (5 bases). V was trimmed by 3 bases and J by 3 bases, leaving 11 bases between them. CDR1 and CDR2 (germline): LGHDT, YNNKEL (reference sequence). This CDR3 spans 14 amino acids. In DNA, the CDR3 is TGTGCCAGCAGCCATCCCGGGGGAGACTATGGCTACACCTTC. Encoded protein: CASSHPGGDYGYTF.

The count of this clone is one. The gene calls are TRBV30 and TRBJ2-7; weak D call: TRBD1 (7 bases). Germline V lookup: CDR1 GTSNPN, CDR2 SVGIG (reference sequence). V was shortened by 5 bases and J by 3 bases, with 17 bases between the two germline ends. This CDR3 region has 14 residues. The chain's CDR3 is CAWGGTDSIYEQYF. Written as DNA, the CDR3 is TGTGCCTGGGGCGGGACAGACTCTATCTACGAGCAGTACTTC.

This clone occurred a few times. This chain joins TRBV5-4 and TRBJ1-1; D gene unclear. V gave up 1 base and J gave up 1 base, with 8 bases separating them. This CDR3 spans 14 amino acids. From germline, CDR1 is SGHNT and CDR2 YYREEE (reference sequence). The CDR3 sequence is CASSLLAGNTEAFF. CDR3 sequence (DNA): TGTGCCAGCAGCTTGCTCGCCGGGAACACTGAAGCTTTCTTT. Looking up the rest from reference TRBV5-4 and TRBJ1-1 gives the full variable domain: ETGVTQSPTHLIKTRGQQVTLRCSSQSGHNTVSWYQQALGQGPQFIFQYYREEENGRGNFPPRFSGLQFPNYSSELNVNALELDDSALYLCASSLLAGNTEAFFGQGTRLTVV.

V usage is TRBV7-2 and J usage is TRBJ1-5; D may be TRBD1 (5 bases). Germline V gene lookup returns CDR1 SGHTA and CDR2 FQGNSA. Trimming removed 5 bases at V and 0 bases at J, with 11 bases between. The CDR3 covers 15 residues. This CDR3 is CASSTTQVSNQPQHF. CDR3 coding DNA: TGTGCCAGCAGCACCACACAGGTTAGCAATCAGCCCCAGCATTTT.

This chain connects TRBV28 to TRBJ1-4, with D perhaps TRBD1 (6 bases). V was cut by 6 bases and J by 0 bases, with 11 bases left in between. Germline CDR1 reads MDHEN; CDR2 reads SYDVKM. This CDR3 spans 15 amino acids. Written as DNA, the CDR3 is TGTGCCAGCAGCCCAGGGGCGGCAACTAATGAAAAACTGTTTTTT. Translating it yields CASSPGAATNEKLFF.

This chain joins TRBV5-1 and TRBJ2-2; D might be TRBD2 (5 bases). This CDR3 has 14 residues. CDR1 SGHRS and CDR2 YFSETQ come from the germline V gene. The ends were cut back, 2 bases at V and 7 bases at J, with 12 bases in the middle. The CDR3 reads CASSFGSWDGELFF. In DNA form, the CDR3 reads TGCGCCAGCAGCTTTGGGAGTTGGGACGGGGAGCTGTTTTTT.

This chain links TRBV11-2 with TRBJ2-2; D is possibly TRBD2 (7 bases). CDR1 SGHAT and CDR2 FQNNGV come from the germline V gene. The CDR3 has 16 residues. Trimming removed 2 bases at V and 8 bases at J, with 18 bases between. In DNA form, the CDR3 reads TGTGCCAGCAGCTTACGGGCGGGGGACACCGGTGGGGAGCTGTTTTTT. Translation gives CASSLRAGDTGGELFF.

CDR3 region: CASSETGTRDQTQYF. CDR3 DNA: TGTGCCAGCAGTGAGACCGGGACTAGGGACCAGACCCAGTACTTC. The chain uses TRBV6-4 and TRBJ2-5; 8 bases line up with TRBD2. The germline V gene has CDR1 MRHNA and CDR2 SNTAGT. The CDR3 extends over 15 amino acids. The V and J ends lost 3 bases and 6 bases, in that order; junction bases with no gene match: 9.

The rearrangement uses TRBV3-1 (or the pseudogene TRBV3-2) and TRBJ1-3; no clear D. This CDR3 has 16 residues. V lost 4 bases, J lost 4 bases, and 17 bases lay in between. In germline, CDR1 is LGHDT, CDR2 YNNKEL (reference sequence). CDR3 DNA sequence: TGTGCCAGCAGCCGACTTCTTGGTGGCTCCGGAAACACCATATATTTT. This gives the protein CASSRLLGGSGNTIYF.

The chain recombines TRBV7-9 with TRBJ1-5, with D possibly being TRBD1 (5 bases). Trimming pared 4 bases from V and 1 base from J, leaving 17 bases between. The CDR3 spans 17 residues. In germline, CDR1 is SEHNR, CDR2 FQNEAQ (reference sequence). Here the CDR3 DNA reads TGTGCCAGCAGCTCAACCCGACAGTCCGGGAGCAATCAGCCCCAGCATTTT. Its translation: CASSSTRQSGSNQPQHF.

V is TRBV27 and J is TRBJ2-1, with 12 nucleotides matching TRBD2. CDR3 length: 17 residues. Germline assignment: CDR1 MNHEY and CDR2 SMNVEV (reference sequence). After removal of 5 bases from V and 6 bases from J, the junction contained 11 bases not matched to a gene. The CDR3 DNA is TGTGCCAGCAGTCCCCCTCTAGCGGGAGGGCCGGGCAATGAGCAGTTCTTC. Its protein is CASSPPLAGGPGNEQFF.

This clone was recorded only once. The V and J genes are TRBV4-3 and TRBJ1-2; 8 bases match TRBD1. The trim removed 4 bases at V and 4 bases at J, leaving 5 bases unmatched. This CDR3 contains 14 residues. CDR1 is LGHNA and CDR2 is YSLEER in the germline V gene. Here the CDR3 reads CASSRGQGSYGYTF. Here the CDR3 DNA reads TGCGCCAGCAGCCGCGGACAGGGATCCTATGGCTACACCTTC.

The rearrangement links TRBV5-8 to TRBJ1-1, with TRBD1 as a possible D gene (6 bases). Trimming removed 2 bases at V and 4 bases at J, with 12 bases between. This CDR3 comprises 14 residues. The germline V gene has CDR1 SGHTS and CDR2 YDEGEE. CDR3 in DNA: TGTGCCAGCAGCTTTCGGGGGGCGCGCACTGAAGCTTTCTTT. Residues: CASSFRGARTEAFF.

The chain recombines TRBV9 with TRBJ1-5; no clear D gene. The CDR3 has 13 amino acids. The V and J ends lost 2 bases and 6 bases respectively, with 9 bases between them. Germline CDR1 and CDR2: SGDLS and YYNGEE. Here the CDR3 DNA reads TGTGCCAGCAGCGTCGACTCGGGTCAGCCCCAGCATTTT. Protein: CASSVDSGQPQHF.

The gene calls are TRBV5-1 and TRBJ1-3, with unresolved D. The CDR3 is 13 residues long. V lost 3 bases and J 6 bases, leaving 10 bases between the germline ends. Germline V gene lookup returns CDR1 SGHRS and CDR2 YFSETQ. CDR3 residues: CASSSGYENTIYF. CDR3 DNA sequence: TGCGCCAGCAGCTCGGGGTACGAAAACACCATATATTTT.

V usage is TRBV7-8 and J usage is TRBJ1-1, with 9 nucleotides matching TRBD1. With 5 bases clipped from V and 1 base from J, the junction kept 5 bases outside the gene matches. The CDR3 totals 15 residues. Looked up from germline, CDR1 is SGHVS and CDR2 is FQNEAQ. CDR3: CASSLQGATNTEAFF. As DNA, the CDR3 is TGTGCCAGCAGCCTACAGGGGGCTACGAACACTGAAGCTTTCTTT.

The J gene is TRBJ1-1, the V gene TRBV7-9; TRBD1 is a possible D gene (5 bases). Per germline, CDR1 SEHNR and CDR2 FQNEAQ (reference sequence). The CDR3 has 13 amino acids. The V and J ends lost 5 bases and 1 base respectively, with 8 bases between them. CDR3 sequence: CASSADRNTEAFF. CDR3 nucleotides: TGTGCCAGCAGCGCCGACAGGAACACTGAAGCTTTCTTT.

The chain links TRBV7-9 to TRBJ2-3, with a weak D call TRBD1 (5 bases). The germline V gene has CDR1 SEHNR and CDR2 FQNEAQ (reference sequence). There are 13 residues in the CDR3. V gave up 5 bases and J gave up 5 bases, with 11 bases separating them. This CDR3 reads CASSLIQGDTQYF. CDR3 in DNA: TGTGCCAGCAGCCTCATCCAGGGAGATACGCAGTATTTT.

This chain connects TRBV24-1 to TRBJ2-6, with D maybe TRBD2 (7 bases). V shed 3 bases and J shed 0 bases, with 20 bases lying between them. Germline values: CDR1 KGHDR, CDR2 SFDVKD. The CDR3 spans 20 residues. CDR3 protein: CATSDNNNRGGSSGANVLTF. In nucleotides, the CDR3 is TGTGCCACCAGTGATAACAATAATAGGGGGGGAAGCTCTGGGGCCAACGTCCTGACTTTC.

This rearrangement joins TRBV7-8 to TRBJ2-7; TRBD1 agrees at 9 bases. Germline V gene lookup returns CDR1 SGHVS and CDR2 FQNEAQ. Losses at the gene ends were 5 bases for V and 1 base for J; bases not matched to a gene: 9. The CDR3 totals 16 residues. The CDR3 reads CASSLSGTGLSYEQYF. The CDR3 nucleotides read TGTGCCAGCAGCCTCTCCGGGACAGGGTTATCCTACGAGCAGTACTTC.

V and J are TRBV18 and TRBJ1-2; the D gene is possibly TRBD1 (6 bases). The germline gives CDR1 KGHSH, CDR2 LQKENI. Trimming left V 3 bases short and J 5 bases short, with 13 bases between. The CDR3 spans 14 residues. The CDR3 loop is CASSPGGQSYGYTF. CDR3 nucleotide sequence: TGTGCCAGCTCACCTGGAGGACAGTCATATGGCTACACCTTC.

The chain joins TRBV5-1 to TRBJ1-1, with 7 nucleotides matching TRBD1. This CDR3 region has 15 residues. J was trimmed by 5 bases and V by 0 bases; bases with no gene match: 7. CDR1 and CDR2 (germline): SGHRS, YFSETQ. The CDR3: CASSLVSGGSTEAFF. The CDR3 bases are TGCGCCAGCAGCTTGGTGTCAGGGGGTAGTACTGAAGCTTTCTTT. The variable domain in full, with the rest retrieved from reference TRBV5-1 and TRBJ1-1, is KAGVTQTPRYLIKTRGQQVTLSCSPISGHRSVSWYQQTPGQGLQFLFEYFSETQRNKGNFPGRFSGRQFSNSRSEMNVSTLELGDSALYLCASSLVSGGSTEAFFGQGTRLTVV.